This T cell receptor (beta chain) derives from a study of T-cell reconstitution after alpha-beta-depleted transplantation in children. The CDR3 is 16 residues long. CDR1 and CDR2 (germline): SGHTA, FQGNSA. V shed 5 bases and J shed 6 bases, with 21 bases lying between them. Library preparation (for TCRbeta) was performed with unique molecular identifiers. MiXCR was run by TCRdb on the PCR reads, yielding one entry per CDR3 protein. The repertoire holds approximately 240,000 distinct CDR3 sequences, about 9.6% seen once, with over 4.5% in the top ten. This clonotype was detected many times. The TCR originated in a human donor who donated a stem cell graft to a child with SCID. V is TRBV7-2 and J is TRBJ2-3; no clear D. The material sequenced was PBMCs from the stem cell graft donor, taken from the stem cell graft. The CDR3 spells CASSPDPHRVSDTQYF. The CDR3 DNA reads TGTGCCAGCAGCCCGGATCCGCACCGTGTTTCCGATACGCAGTATTTT.